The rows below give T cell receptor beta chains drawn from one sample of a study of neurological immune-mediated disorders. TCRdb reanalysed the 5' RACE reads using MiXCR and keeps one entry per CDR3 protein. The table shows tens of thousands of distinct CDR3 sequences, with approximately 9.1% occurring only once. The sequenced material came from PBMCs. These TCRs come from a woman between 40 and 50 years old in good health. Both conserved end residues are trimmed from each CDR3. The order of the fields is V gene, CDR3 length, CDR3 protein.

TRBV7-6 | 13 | ASSRGQGANQPQH
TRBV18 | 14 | ASSPTGTDSNQPQH
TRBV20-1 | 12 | SAIRDTGGDGYT
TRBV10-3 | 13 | AIAQPLANTGELF
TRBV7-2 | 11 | ASSLVGNYGYT
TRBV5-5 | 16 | ASSLVPSAAASSYEQY
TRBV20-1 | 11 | SARVRQNTEAF
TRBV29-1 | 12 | SVDAFDSGYGYT
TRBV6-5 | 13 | ASRQTGVIMETQY
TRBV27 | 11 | ASRAGRPDTQY
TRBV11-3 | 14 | ASSAGPQASLDEQY
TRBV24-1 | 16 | ATSDSGGQSLSTDTQY
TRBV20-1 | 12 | SARPDRADQPQH
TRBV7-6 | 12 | ASSLDGGAYEQY
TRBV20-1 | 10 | SARSGNYGYT
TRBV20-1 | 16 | SARDWGVAGLKYNEQF
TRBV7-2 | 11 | ASSSLRGYVTF
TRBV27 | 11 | ASSLSPTNEQF
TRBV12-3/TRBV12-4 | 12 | ASSLGAVNYGYT
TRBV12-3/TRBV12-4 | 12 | ASSPGMGNHEQY
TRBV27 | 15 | ASSSRVRASSYNEQF
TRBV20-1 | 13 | SAEALAGGLETQY
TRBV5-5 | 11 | ASRGELGTTQY
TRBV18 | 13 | ASSLGQGVSYEQY
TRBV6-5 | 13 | ASSYRSGGQGEQF
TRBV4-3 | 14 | ASSQDVSSGANVLT
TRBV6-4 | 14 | ASSDSRGYWGNTIY
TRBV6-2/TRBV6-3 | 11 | ASNPTDNQPQH
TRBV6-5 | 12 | ASSFGTGGGEQF
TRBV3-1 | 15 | ASSQDGWGQDYSPLH
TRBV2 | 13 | ASRLPPADTDTQY
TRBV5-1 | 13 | ASSSRTGGALEQY
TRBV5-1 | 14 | ASTPGQPGPNSPLH
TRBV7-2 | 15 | ASSGLADFSGANVLT
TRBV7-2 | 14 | ASTTLGGGVDYGYT
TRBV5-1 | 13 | ASSFSPEGPDTQY
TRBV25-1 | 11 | ASSYEFPGELF
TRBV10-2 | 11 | ASSDHSNTEAF
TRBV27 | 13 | ASSLRWGPGETQY
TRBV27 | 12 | ASSLAWNTGELF
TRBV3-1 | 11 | ASSQGGQNGYT
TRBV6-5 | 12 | ASSYNRDTGELF
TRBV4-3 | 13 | DSAFQADRTDTQY
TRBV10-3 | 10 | AISDTNQPQH
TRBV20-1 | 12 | SARFGSSYNEQF
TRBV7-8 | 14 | ASSFRRAGGRNEQF
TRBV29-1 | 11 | SVISSSNEKLF
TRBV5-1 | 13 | ASRMTSGDTDTQY
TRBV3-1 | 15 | ASSQANPGLDDNEQF
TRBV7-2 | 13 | ASSFRTGGNYGYT
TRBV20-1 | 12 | SAISGTGSYEQY
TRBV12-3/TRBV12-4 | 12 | ASSLAQGGYGYT
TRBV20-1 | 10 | SARDYGSPLH
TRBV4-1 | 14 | ASSQAWGDSNTEAF
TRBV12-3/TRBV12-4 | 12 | ASSLGHAFGPQH
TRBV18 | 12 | ASSPDRVTYEQY
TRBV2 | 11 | ASRGLANQPQH
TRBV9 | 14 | ASSVWAAGLNTEAF
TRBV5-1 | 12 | ASSWDRAAYGYT